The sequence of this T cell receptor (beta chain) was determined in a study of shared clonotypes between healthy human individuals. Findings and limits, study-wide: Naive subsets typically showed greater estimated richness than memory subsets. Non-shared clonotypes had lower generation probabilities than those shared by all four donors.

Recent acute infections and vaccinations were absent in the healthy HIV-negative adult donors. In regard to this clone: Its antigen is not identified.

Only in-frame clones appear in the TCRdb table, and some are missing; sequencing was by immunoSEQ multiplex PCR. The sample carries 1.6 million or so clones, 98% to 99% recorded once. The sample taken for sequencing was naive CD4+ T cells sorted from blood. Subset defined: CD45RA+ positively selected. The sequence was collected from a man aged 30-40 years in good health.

The chain's CDR3 is CASSWDWTSDYEQYF. The CDR3 DNA follows: TGTGCCAGCAGCTGGGATTGGACTAGCGACTACGAGCAGTACTTC. The chain links TRBV9 to TRBJ2-7; 9 bases are a match to TRBD2. With V trimmed by 4 bases and J by 3 bases, 8 bases remained unmatched. CDR3 size: 15 residues. Germline CDR1 SGDLS, CDR2 YYNGEE.